Below, one TCR beta chain is given with its context. What this receptor recognizes is not known. No much larger clone exists at a distance of one base, and base qualities are not known. The data were taken from a study of T cells after yellow fever vaccination (dated by TCRdb to about 2019). For the study in its entirety: The SMART-Seq v4 Ultra Low Input RNA kit was used to prepare libraries from fractions with low cell numbers. To track T-cell clones before and after primary and booster YFV17D yellow fever vaccination, bulk TCR alpha and beta repertoires were sequenced longitudinally. The cohort comprised two healthy male donors, one aged 18 to 29 and one aged 30 to 39 years. Bulk PBMC replicates and cell subsets were isolated from blood drawn at multiple timepoints before and after both primary and secondary immunization.

Read against the paper, the sample's treatment or condition label means: live attenuated yellow fever vaccine strain. At each blood-draw timepoint, two biological replicates of bulk PBMCs were collected. A standard Ficoll-Paque protocol was used to isolate PBMCs from peripheral blood. TriZol was used to extract RNA from bulk PBMCs, from CD4 and CD8 fractions, and from dextramer-positive and dextramer-negative fractions. V loses 3 bases, J loses 6 bases, and the germline ends lie 15 bases apart. Its CDR3 holds 14 amino acids, cysteine through phenylalanine. CDR3 DNA is the only sequence kept; it has 42 bases, read in frame from the first base. CDR1 and CDR2 are drawn from the germline V gene (reference sequence): DFQATT, SNEGSKA. Synthesis of TCR cDNA relied on 5'RACE template switching, a step that introduced a universal primer site along with unique molecular identifiers. cDNA synthesis was primed from both the TCR alpha and TCR beta constant segments. Library amplification involved two PCR steps, and the second step added sample barcodes and sequencing adapters. Libraries were sequenced on Illumina HiSeq 2500 (2x100 bp) or NovaSeq (2x150 bp). Under the source paper's analysis protocol: Reads were demultiplexed and collapsed into UMI consensus sequences with MIGEC, and V(D)J alignment was performed with MiXCR. Vaccine-responding clonotypes were identified with edgeR using replicate PBMC samples, with FDR below 0.01 and a log2 fold change above 5 up to day 15 being required. CD4 or CD8 identity was assigned to each bulk clonotype according to whether the clonotype was present at higher abundance in the sequenced CD4 repertoire or the sequenced CD8 repertoire. The raw public reads went through TCRdb reprocessing: fastp at Q25, MiXCR clone calling, in-frame beta chains kept. Rows are unified per CDR3 protein, each entry keeping the most common DNA and genes. These V and J calls originate from TCRdb's pipeline instead of the authors' own analysis. Here the sample has a few hundred thousand distinct CDR3 sequences; 17% occur a single time. The ten largest clones capture about 18% of the sample.

Study-level results and caveats: The secondary T-cell response was found to be weaker but faster than the primary response, with a peak reached on day 5 rather than on day 15. A small fraction of clonotypes showed up in both the CD4 and CD8 compartments, probably as a result of convergent recombination. FACS-sorted repertoires could contain abundant contaminating clonotypes from the bulk population, so computational filtering was required. Most clones expanded after primary vaccination (around 97% of CD4 and around nine tenths of CD8) were re-detected after the booster, suggesting that broad memory maintenance occurred. Because the study included only a couple of donors, the extent to which the findings can be generalized is limited.

The material was PBMCs, obtained around 5 days after the first yellow fever vaccination. The clonotype was recovered from a man younger than 35 who received the YFV17D yellow fever vaccine. The chain is encoded by TRBV20-1 joined to TRBJ1-5, with a tentative D gene TRBD1 over 5 matching bases. The CDR3: CSASIGGVGQPQHF. At the DNA level, the sequence is TGCAGTGCTAGCATTGGAGGGGTGGGTCAGCCCCAGCATTTT.